Reported below is one T cell receptor beta chain. What it binds is not known. The CDR3 extends over 15 amino acids. Germline-derived CDR1 and CDR2 are SGHAT and FQNNGV. The ends were cut back, 3 bases at V and 0 bases at J, with 9 bases in the middle. The donors, aged roughly 6 to 90, were healthy Caucasians from Russia. This specimen comes from a study of blood T cells in healthy people across ages. General observations from the study: Estimated diversity across one million T cells was deemed an underestimate. Higher diversity and more naive CD4+ cells were features of long-lived donors, compared to aged donors.

A J-beta primer mix and a sample-barcoded 5' primer were used in a second PCR of about 6 to 12 cycles. Each cDNA molecule, via a template-switch adaptor with 12 random nucleotides, was tagged. TCRdb re-derived calls from the 5' RACE reads in MiXCR, one entry per CDR3 protein. The data hold fewer than 800,000 distinct CDR3 sequences, with roughly 50% observed a single time. The source is a woman between 55 and 75 years old in good health. The chain recombines TRBV11-2 with TRBJ2-1, with D perhaps TRBD2 (5 bases). The sequenced material came from blood. Here the CDR3 DNA reads TGTGCCAGCAGCTTCGGGAAGAGCTCCTACAATGAGCAGTTCTTC. It specifies CASSFGKSSYNEQFF.